The clone carrying this T cell receptor (beta chain) was recorded at least ten times. Its antigen is not known. TCRdb reprocessed the 5' RACE reads via MiXCR and lists one record per CDR3 protein. The repertoire holds more than 55,000 distinct CDR3 sequences, roughly 25% seen once, with approximately 2.2% in the top ten. Treg sorting used a CD4+CD25+CD127-/low gate. Study findings and constraints: The larger-cohort validation was restricted to a single TCR beta V-J rearrangement rather than whole repertoires. Tumor memory CD4+ T cell TCR gene usage was found to cluster with blood and lymph node memory CD4+ cells and with lymph node naive CD4+ cells.

Sequences were obtained from tumor-infiltrating Tregs sorted from the breast tumor. This TCR was sampled from a female donor with breast cancer.

The DNA for the CDR3 is TGCGCCAGCAGCCAAGAGGGCCGGTCTGGCTACACCTTC. Encoded protein: CASSQEGRSGYTF. V gene TRBV4-1 combines with J gene TRBJ1-2; D ambiguous. Trimming stripped 0 bases from V and 7 bases from J, with 9 bases between. In germline, CDR1 is MGHRA, CDR2 YSYEKL. This CDR3 has 13 residues.